A selection of T cell receptor beta chains follows, all from one sample in a study of blood T cell repertoires in COVID-19. Generated by immunoSEQ multiplex PCR, the TCRdb table keeps only in-frame clones and is missing some. The sample yields 300,000 to 350,000 clones, about 90% seen once. The sequenced material came from PBMCs or T cells enriched from blood (not recorded which). All receptors come from a woman aged 25-40 years who had recovered from COVID-19. The CDR3 runs from the conserved cysteine through the conserved F or W. A D gene is named only where the DNA matches it firmly. Only some rows state a clone size, as once, few, many or a class for expanded clones.

J gene,clone size,D gene,V gene,CDR3 DNA,CDR3 protein
TRBJ2-7,few,TRBD1,TRBV9,TGTGCCAGCACCACGGACAGGGACGGAGACTACGAGCAGTACTTC,CASTTDRDGDYEQYF
TRBJ1-5,NA,NA,TRBV7-9,TGTGCCAGCAGCTTATCGGGTGGCAATCAGCCCCAGCATTTT,CASSLSGGNQPQHF
TRBJ1-1,NA,TRBD1,TRBV7-8,TGTGCCAGCAGCGCTTCGACAGGGGCGGGTGAAGCTTTCTTT,CASSASTGAGEAFF
TRBJ1-6,NA,TRBD1,TRBV5-1,TGCGCCAGCAGCTTGAGGGCACAGGGGGTGAGCTCCTATAATTCACCCCTCCACTTT,CASSLRAQGVSSYNSPLHF
TRBJ1-5,NA,NA,TRBV9,TGTGCCAGCAGCGTAGGGGCCACCAATCAGCCCCAGCATTTT,CASSVGATNQPQHF
TRBJ2-1,NA,NA,TRBV7-9,TGTGCCAGCAGCTCGAATGACAATTACAATGAGCAGTTCTTC,CASSSNDNYNEQFF
TRBJ2-1,NA,TRBD2,TRBV19,TGTGCCAGTAGTATATCAGGGACTAGCGGGGGACTTTACAATGAGCAGTTCTTC,CASSISGTSGGLYNEQFF
TRBJ1-3,NA,NA,TRBV19,TGTGCCAGTAGTATTTCTGTCCCTCGCAGGGCCTCTGGAAACACCATATATTTT,CASSISVPRRASGNTIYF
TRBJ1-2,NA,TRBD1,TRBV3-1/TRBV3-2,TGTGCCAGCAGCAGAGGGGGGACAGCGTTTGACTACACCTTC,CASSRGGTAFDYTF
TRBJ1-1,NA,TRBD1,TRBV5-8,TGTGCCAGCCCGAACCCCAGGGGGCGGCTGACTGAAGCTTTCTTT,CASPNPRGRLTEAFF
TRBJ2-1,NA,TRBD2,TRBV11-2,TGTGCCAGCAGCTTAGGGGCGGGGGGACCCTACAATGAGCAGTTCTTC,CASSLGAGGPYNEQFF
TRBJ2-1,NA,NA,TRBV14,TGTGCCAGCAGCCAAGACATCTCACTAAACTACAATGAGCAGTTCTTC,CASSQDISLNYNEQFF
TRBJ2-7,NA,TRBD1,TRBV28,TGTGCCAGCAGGGGACAGTTTAGCTCCTACGAGCAGTACTTC,CASRGQFSSYEQYF
TRBJ2-5,NA,TRBD1,TRBV30,TGTGCCTGGGCAAAGACAGGGCAAGAGACCCAGTACTTC,CAWAKTGQETQYF
TRBJ1-2,once,NA,TRBV27,TGTGCCAGCAGTAGACGGAGGTCAACCGAAAATTATGGCTACACCTTC,CASSRRRSTENYGYTF
TRBJ2-1,NA,TRBD2,TRBV5-1,TGCGCCAGCAGCTTCGGGGGGGCCTTAGAGAATGAGCAGTTCTTC,CASSFGGALENEQFF
TRBJ2-5,NA,TRBD2,TRBV14,TGTGCCAGCAGCCTCCCTTTTCAAGCGGGGGGGGCGGAGACCCAGTACTTC,CASSLPFQAGGAETQYF
TRBJ2-5,NA,NA,TRBV3-1/TRBV3-2,TGTGCCAGCAGCCCTAGCCAATCCCAAGAGACCCAGTACTTC,CASSPSQSQETQYF
TRBJ2-1,NA,TRBD2,TRBV5-4,TGTGCCAGCAGCTTGGCCGGGACTAACAATGAGCAGTTCTTC,CASSLAGTNNEQFF
TRBJ2-7,once,TRBD1,TRBV5-4,TGTGCCAGCAGCTGGGACAGGGCCTCCGAGCAGTACTTC,CASSWDRASEQYF
TRBJ1-6,few,TRBD1,TRBV2,TGTGCCAGCCGAACCTTCAGGACAGGCCAGGGTTCACCCCTCCACTTT,CASRTFRTGQGSPLHF
TRBJ2-2,NA,TRBD1,TRBV28,TGTGCCAGCAGTTCGCCCCCGGACAGGGCCGGGGAGCTGTTTTTT,CASSSPPDRAGELFF
TRBJ2-7,once,TRBD2,TRBV14,TGTGCCAGCAGCCCGCTGGGGGGGGGATCCTCCTACGAGCAGTACTTC,CASSPLGGGSSYEQYF
TRBJ1-2,NA,NA,TRBV5-1,TGCGCCAGCAGCTTAACCCCCCCGGAGGACTATGGCTACACCTTC,CASSLTPPEDYGYTF
TRBJ2-1,NA,NA,TRBV28,TGTGCCAGCAACGCCCCCCGTGGCGAGCAGTTCTTC,CASNAPRGEQFF
TRBJ1-4,few,NA,TRBV3-1/TRBV3-2,TGTGCCAGCAGCCAAGATCAAGGCAGGGGCATCTCTAATGAAAAACTGTTTTTT,CASSQDQGRGISNEKLFF